A selection of T cell receptor beta chains follows, all from one sample in a study of T-cell reconstitution after alpha-beta-depleted transplantation in children. TCRdb passed the PCR reads through MiXCR, listing each CDR3 protein once. The data show around 440,000 distinct CDR3 sequences, with about a sixth seen just once and roughly 29% held by the top ten. The material sequenced was PBMCs, mostly from graft donor cells, taken 360 days after TCRalphabeta/CD19-depleted stem cell transplant. These receptor sequences come from a boy under two years old who had a stem cell transplant for Wiskott-Aldrich syndrome, so the T cells may come from the graft donor. Both conserved end residues are part of each CDR3. Each record gives: D gene, J gene, clone size, V gene, CDR3 DNA, CDR3 protein. A D gene is named only where the DNA matches it firmly. Clone sizes are given selectively: once, few, many, or a class where the clone is expanded.

>TRBD1|TRBJ2-6|-|TRBV11-1
TGTGCCAGCAGCTCCGCCGGGACAGGTAACTCTGGGGCCAACGTCCTGACTTTC
CASSSAGTGNSGANVLTF
>-|TRBJ1-4|-|TRBV12-3/TRBV12-4
TGTGCCAGCAGAACAGGGTCCCTCGGAAAACTGTTTTTT
CASRTGSLGKLFF
>-|TRBJ2-3|few|TRBV5-1
TGCGCCAGCAGCCCCGGTCAAGATACGCAGTATTTT
CASSPGQDTQYF
>TRBD2|TRBJ2-7|-|TRBV4-1
TGCGCCAGCAGCCAAGTCCCTAGCGGGGGAACCTACGAGCAGTACTTC
CASSQVPSGGTYEQYF
>TRBD1|TRBJ2-4|few|TRBV7-2
TGTGCCAGCAGCTTAGCACCGGGACAGGGGGCAATGTCCAAAAACATTCAGTACTTC
CASSLAPGQGAMSKNIQYF
>-|TRBJ2-1|few|TRBV12-3/TRBV12-4
TGTGCCAGCAGACTAGCCGGGACTTTCTACAATGAGCAGTTCTTC
CASRLAGTFYNEQFF
>-|TRBJ2-1|few|TRBV4-1
TGCGCCAGCAGCCACGGCAGGTCGTTCGGGAATGAGCAGTTCTTC
CASSHGRSFGNEQFF
>-|TRBJ1-1|few|TRBV4-1
TGCGCCAGCAGCCAAGCCCCTGACAGGGAAGCTTTCTTT
CASSQAPDREAFF
>-|TRBJ2-1|-|TRBV5-1
TGCGCCAGCAGCTTGGCCAGGGGGGACACCTACAATGAGCAGTTCTTC
CASSLARGDTYNEQFF
>-|TRBJ2-1|-|TRBV7-9
TGTGCCAGCAGCTTAACTGGGAGTCCCTCCTACAATGAGCAGTTCTTC
CASSLTGSPSYNEQFF
>TRBD1|TRBJ1-3|-|TRBV12-3/TRBV12-4
TGTGCCAGCAGTCGCCGGACAGGCCCTCTCTCTGGAAACACCATATATTTT
CASSRRTGPLSGNTIYF
>-|TRBJ2-6|-|TRBV11-1
TGTGCCAGCAGCTTAGGGAGGGCGGCAAGGGTTGGGGCCAACGTCCTGACTTTC
CASSLGRAARVGANVLTF
>-|TRBJ2-7|few|TRBV11-3
TGTGCCAGCAGCTCCCGGGACAACTACGAGCAGTACTTC
CASSSRDNYEQYF
>TRBD1|TRBJ1-1|-|TRBV27
TGTGCCAGCAGTTTGTACAGGGGTATCACTGAAGCTTTCTTT
CASSLYRGITEAFF
>-|TRBJ2-1|-|TRBV24-1
TGTGCCACCAGTGATGCCGGAGGGCCTAGTTACAATGAGCAGTTCTTC
CATSDAGGPSYNEQFF
>-|TRBJ2-1|few|TRBV5-1
TGCGCCAGCAGGGACCGTCCACCCTTCTACAATGAGCAGTTCTTC
CASRDRPPFYNEQFF
>-|TRBJ2-7|-|TRBV20-1
TGCAGTGCTAGACTACCGGGGGCCTACGAGCAGTACTTC
CSARLPGAYEQYF
>-|TRBJ2-7|-|TRBV29-1
TGCAGCGTTCTTAGCCACCCTTTCGATGAGCAGCAGTACTTC
CSVLSHPFDEQQYF
>TRBD1|TRBJ2-1|many|TRBV29-1
TGCAGCGTCGAAATCTCCCGGGACAGCTCCTACAATGAGCAGTTCTTC
CSVEISRDSSYNEQFF
>-|TRBJ2-4|few|TRBV30
TGTGCCTGGAGTGGAGTCATAGCCAAAAACATTCAGTACTTC
CAWSGVIAKNIQYF
>-|TRBJ2-7|-|TRBV12-3/TRBV12-4
TGTGCCAGCAGTTACCTTCTATACGAGCAGTACTTC
CASSYLLYEQYF
>-|TRBJ1-2|few|TRBV28
TGTGCCAGCAGGCCCAGCTATGGCTACACCTTC
CASRPSYGYTF
>-|TRBJ2-7|many|TRBV7-9
TGTGCCAGCAGCTTAAATGGCACTTCCTACGAGCAGTACTTC
CASSLNGTSYEQYF
>TRBD2|TRBJ2-7|-|TRBV5-1
TGCGCCAGCAGCTTGGCCAGAGTAGCGGGATTTTACGAGCAGTACTTC
CASSLARVAGFYEQYF
>-|TRBJ2-3|-|TRBV5-1
TGCGCCAGCAGCCCCGGTCGTCGCTTGCGGGCAGATACGCAGTATTTT
CASSPGRRLRADTQYF
>TRBD2|TRBJ2-5|-|TRBV5-1
TGCGCCAGCAGCGTACCCGGGAGGGAGACCCAGTACTTC
CASSVPGRETQYF
>-|TRBJ2-5|few|TRBV12-3/TRBV12-4
TGTGCCAGCAGCCTTGGTGGAGGGCTAGGGACCCAGTACTTC
CASSLGGGLGTQYF
>-|TRBJ2-7|-|TRBV28
TGTGCCAGTAGACAGTTTAGTCCCTACGAGCAGTACTTC
CASRQFSPYEQYF
>-|TRBJ2-5|-|TRBV10-3
TGTGCCATCCGCTCCGGGACTTCAGAGGATTCAGAGACCCAGTACTTC
CAIRSGTSEDSETQYF
>-|TRBJ1-1|-|TRBV5-1
TGCGCCAGCAGCCACCGGGTCAACAATGAAGCTTTCTTT
CASSHRVNNEAFF
>TRBD2|TRBJ2-3|-|TRBV10-3
TGTGCCATCAGTGAGTGGGCGGGGGAGACAGATACGCAGTATTTT
CAISEWAGETDTQYF
>-|TRBJ2-5|few|TRBV7-9
TGTGCCAGCAGCTGGTCAGCCCAAGAGACCCAGTACTTC
CASSWSAQETQYF
>TRBD1|TRBJ1-2|-|TRBV5-1
TGCGCCAGCAGCTTGGGTCTGGTGACAGGGTATGGCTACACCTTC
CASSLGLVTGYGYTF